One sample yielded the 5 T cell receptor beta chains listed below, sequenced in a study of T-cell memory formation after mild COVID-19. One entry per CDR3 protein results from TCRdb running MiXCR on the 5' RACE reads. The sample records roughly 510,000 distinct CDR3 sequences, about 18% being singletons. The specimen sequenced was PBMCs or a T cell subset sorted from them (not recorded which). The receptors originated from an adult woman who had mild COVID-19 (a few samples of this study predate the infection). Cell type and time point are not known.

This chain connects TRBV7-6 to TRBJ2-7; TRBD1 is a possible D gene (6 bases). V was clipped by 3 bases and J by 3 bases, with 9 bases between them. Germline assignment: CDR1 SGHVS and CDR2 FNYEAQ. The CDR3 contains 13 residues. CDR3 in amino acids: CASSLGTHYEQYF. The CDR3, as DNA: TGTGCCAGCAGCTTGGGGACACACTACGAGCAGTACTTC.

In its sample, this clonotype was seen a few times. The chain is built from TRBV5-1 and TRBJ2-1; 8 bases are shared with TRBD1. V dropped 2 bases and J dropped 3; count of bases not matched to a gene: 4. CDR1 is SGHRS, CDR2 YFSETQ, per germline. There are 15 residues in the CDR3. The CDR3 DNA reads TGCGCCAGCAGCTTACAGGGGGGAATCTACAATGAGCAGTTCTTC. This encodes CASSLQGGIYNEQFF. Full variable domain (remainder filled in from reference TRBV5-1 and TRBJ2-1): KAGVTQTPRYLIKTRGQQVTLSCSPISGHRSVSWYQQTPGQGLQFLFEYFSETQRNKGNFPGRFSGRQFSNSRSEMNVSTLELGDSALYLCASSLQGGIYNEQFFGPGTRLTVL.

This chain links TRBV3-1 with TRBJ2-1; D is ambiguous. Per germline, CDR1 LGHDT and CDR2 YNNKEL (reference sequence). The CDR3 runs 12 residues. Trimming stripped 3 bases from V and 5 bases from J, with 5 bases between. CDR3 region: CASSHVDNEQFF. The CDR3 nucleotides are TGTGCCAGCAGCCATGTGGACAATGAGCAGTTCTTC.

The chain employs TRBV7-3 and TRBJ2-7; D is undetermined. This CDR3 region has 13 residues. CDR1 and CDR2 from the germline V gene are SGHTA and FQGTGA. V was shortened by 5 bases and J by 0 bases, with 8 bases between the two germline ends. The CDR3 region has the DNA TGTGCCAGCAGCGCGCATAACTCCTACGAGCAGTACTTC. Its translation: CASSAHNSYEQYF. Looking up the rest from reference TRBV7-3 and TRBJ2-7 gives the full variable domain: GAGVSQTPSNKVTEKGKYVELRCDPISGHTALYWYRQSLGQGPEFLIYFQGTGAADDSGLPNDRFFAVRPEGSVSTLKIQRTERGDSAVYLCASSAHNSYEQYFGPGTRLTVT.

The CDR3 bases are TGTGCCAGTAGTATAGATCGTAATTCACCCCTCCACTTT. Its translation is CASSIDRNSPLHF. The rearrangement links TRBV19 to TRBJ1-6; D is undetermined. The CDR3 sequence is 13 residues long. In germline, CDR1 is LNHDA, CDR2 SQIVND (reference sequence). The ends were cut back, 0 bases at V and 6 bases at J, with 3 bases in the middle.